Sequencing of this T cell receptor (beta chain) was carried out in a study of blood T cell repertoires in COVID-19. Turning to the study itself: The cDNA or gDNA used as material had been derived from T cells, B-cell-depleted T cells, or PBMCs.

As originally analysed: Researchers report that nucleated cell counts were estimated from reference gene primer amplification. Profiled with immunoSEQ multiplex PCR; TCRdb holds only in-frame clones, not every one. For V, J and clone size, that table is used; D and trimming come from the DNA. Here the sample spans 25,000 to 30,000 clones, 84% being singletons. This CDR3 spans 18 amino acids. J lost 0 bases, V lost 1 base, and 8 bases had no gene match. Per germline, CDR1 LGHDT and CDR2 YNNKEL (reference sequence). The chain uses TRBV3-1 (or the pseudogene TRBV3-2) and TRBJ1-2, with TRBD1 matching 10 bases. Sequenced sample: peripheral blood. This TCR derives from a woman of 80 years or more with acute or convalescent COVID-19. CDR3 DNA sequence: TGTGCCAGCAGCCAAGCCGGGACAGGGGTTACCTCTAACTATGGCTACACCTTC. Protein sequence: CASSQAGTGVTSNYGYTF.